This T cell receptor beta chain was observed in a study of cytomegalovirus exposure and HLA in healthy donors. Broader study findings: A few CMV-associated chains were confirmed in vitro to be specific for CMV antigens. Across HLA loci, a later analysis found differing TCR association rates, with DRB1 most and HLA-C fewest.

The PCR ran on 60 Vbeta and 13 Jbeta primers. Libraries were prepared by immunoSEQ multiplex PCR; TCRdb keeps only in-frame clonotypes and omits some of them. Of about 150,000 clones in the sample, about 76% are singletons; the top ten hold 7.7%. The germline CDR1 and CDR2 sequences are SGDLS and YYNGEE. The V end lost 2 bases, the J end lost 6 bases, and 12 bases lay between the germline ends. The CDR3 extends over 13 amino acids. As to this clone: Its antigen is still unknown.

The rearrangement links TRBV9 to TRBJ2-7; maybe TRBD1 (6 bases). This TCR was recovered from a man younger than 40 in good health and CMV-seropositive. The sequenced material came from PBMCs. The CDR3, as DNA: TGTGCCAGCAGCGTGGGTAAAGGGGGCGAGCAGTACTTC. Translated, it gives CASSVGKGGEQYF. Full variable domain (remainder filled in from reference TRBV9 and TRBJ2-7): DSGVTQTPKHLITATGQRVTLRCSPRSGDLSVYWYQQSLDQGLQFLIQYYNGEERAKGNILERFSAQQFPDLHSELNLSSLELGDSALYFCASSVGKGGEQYFGPGTRLTVT.